This T cell receptor (beta chain) was identified during a study of PD-1 blockade in classical Hodgkin lymphoma. Whole-study findings and limits: Whatever underlies the repertoire differences (possibly disease activity or prior therapy) remains undefined.

This clone was detected only once. Its specificity is not known. The V end was cut by 4 bases, the J end by 1 base, with 8 bases between. This CDR3 is built from 15 residues. CDR1 is MNHEY and CDR2 is SMNVEV in the germline V gene (reference sequence). Produced via immunoSEQ multiplex PCR; TCRdb's table is partial and in-frame only. This table has roughly 56,000 clones, around 90% appearing once. As for time point: cycle 4 day 1 (C4D1), after more than 5 weeks of nivolumab. Every patient relapsed after autologous stem cell transplantation, and brentuximab vedotin exposure varied. V gene TRBV27 combines with J gene TRBJ2-6; D is unclear. This TCR was sampled from a human donor with classical Hodgkin lymphoma. The sequenced sample was peripheral blood mononuclear cells (PBMCs), obtained before the fourth cycle of nivolumab. The CDR3: CASSYLGSGANVLTF. In DNA, the CDR3 is TGTGCCAGCAGTTACTTGGGGTCTGGGGCCAACGTCCTGACTTTC.